The present entry profiles one T cell receptor (beta chain) with its context. V lost 1 base, J lost 3 bases, and 10 bases lay in between. Germline values: CDR1 MNHNS, CDR2 SASEGT. The length of the CDR3 is 14 residues. TCRdb processed the 5' RACE reads anew with MiXCR; each CDR3 protein has one entry. The profile covers tens of thousands of distinct CDR3 sequences, with over 15% appearing a single time and roughly 2.4% taken by the ten largest. The chain links TRBV6-1 to TRBJ2-7; D not resolved. This clonotype was obtained from a female donor with breast cancer. Sequences were obtained from naive CD4+ T cells sorted from blood. Subset in this sample: naive CD4+ T cells, CD4+CD45RA+CD25-. The CDR3 reads CASSEVLRSYEQYF. CDR3 sequence (DNA): TGTGCCAGCAGTGAAGTGCTTCGGAGCTACGAGCAGTACTTC.